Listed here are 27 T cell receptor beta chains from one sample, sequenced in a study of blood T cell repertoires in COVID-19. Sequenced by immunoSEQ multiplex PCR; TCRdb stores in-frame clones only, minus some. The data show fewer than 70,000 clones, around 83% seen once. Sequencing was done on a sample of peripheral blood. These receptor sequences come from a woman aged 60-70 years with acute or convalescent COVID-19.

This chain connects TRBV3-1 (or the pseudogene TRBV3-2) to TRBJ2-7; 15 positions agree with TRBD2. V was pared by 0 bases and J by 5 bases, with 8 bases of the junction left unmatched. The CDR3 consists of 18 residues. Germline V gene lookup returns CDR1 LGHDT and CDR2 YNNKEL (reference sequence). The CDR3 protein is CASSQEGLAGGLTNEQYF. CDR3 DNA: TGTGCCAGCAGCCAAGAGGGACTAGCGGGGGGCCTTACGAACGAGCAGTACTTC.

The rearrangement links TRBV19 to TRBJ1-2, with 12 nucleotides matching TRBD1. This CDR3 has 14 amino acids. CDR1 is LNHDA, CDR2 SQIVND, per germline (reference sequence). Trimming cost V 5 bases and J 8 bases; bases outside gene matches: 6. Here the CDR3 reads CASSPGQGAEGYTF. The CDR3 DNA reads TGTGCCAGTAGTCCGGGACAGGGGGCGGAAGGCTACACCTTC.

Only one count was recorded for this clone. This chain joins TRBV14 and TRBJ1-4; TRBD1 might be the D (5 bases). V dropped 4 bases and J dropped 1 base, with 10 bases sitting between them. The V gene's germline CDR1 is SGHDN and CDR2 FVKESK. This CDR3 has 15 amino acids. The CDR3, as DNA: TGTGCCAGCAGCCGGGACTCAGGAACTAATGAAAAACTGTTTTTT. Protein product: CASSRDSGTNEKLFF. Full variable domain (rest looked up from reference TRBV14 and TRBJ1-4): EAGVTQFPSHSVIEKGQTVTLRCDPISGHDNLYWYRRVMGKEIKFLLHFVKESKQDESGMPNNRFLAERTGGTYSTLKVQPAELEDSGVYFCASSRDSGTNEKLFFGSGTQLSVL.

In nucleotides, the CDR3 is TGTGCCAGCAGGACAACAAAGCCCAGGGAAATAGCCAAAAACATTCAGTACTTC. Translating it yields CASRTTKPREIAKNIQYF. The gene calls are TRBV7-2 and TRBJ2-4, with TRBD1 as a possible D gene (5 bases). CDR1 is SGHTA, CDR2 FQGNSA, per germline. Trimming stripped 6 bases from V and 0 bases from J, with 21 bases between. This CDR3 region has 18 residues.

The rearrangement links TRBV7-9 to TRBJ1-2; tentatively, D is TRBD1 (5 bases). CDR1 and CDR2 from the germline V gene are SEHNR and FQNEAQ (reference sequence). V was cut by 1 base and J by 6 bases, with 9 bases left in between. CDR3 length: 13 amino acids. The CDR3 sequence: CASSLVQGDGYTF. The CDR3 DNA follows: TGTGCCAGCAGCTTAGTCCAAGGGGATGGCTACACCTTC.

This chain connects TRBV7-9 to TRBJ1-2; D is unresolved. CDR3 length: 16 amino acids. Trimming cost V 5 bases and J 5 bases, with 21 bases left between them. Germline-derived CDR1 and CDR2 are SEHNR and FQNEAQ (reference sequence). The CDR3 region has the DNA TGTGCCAGCAGCCTCCTTGGACTGCCCGAGATGTATGGCTACACCTTC. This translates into CASSLLGLPEMYGYTF.

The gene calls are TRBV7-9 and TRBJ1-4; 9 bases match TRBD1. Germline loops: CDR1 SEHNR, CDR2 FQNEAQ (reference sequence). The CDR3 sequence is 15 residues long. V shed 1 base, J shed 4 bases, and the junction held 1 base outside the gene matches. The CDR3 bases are TGTGCCAGCAGCTTAGGACAGGGGGATAATGAAAAACTGTTTTTT. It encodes CASSLGQGDNEKLFF.

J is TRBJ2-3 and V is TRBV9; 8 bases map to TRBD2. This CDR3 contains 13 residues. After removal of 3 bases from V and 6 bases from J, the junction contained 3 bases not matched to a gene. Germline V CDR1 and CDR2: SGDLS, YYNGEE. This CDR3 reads CASSGIAGDTQYF. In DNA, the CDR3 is TGTGCCAGCAGCGGGATAGCGGGGGATACGCAGTATTTT. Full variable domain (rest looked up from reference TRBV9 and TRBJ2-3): DSGVTQTPKHLITATGQRVTLRCSPRSGDLSVYWYQQSLDQGLQFLIQYYNGEERAKGNILERFSAQQFPDLHSELNLSSLELGDSALYFCASSGIAGDTQYFGPGTRLTVL.

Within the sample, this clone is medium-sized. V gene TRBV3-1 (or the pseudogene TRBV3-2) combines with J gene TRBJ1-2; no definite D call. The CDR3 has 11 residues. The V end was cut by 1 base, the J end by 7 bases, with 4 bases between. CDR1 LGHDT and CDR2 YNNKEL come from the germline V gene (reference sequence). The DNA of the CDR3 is TGTGCCAGCAGCCAAGTATCTGGCTACACCTTC. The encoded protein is CASSQVSGYTF.

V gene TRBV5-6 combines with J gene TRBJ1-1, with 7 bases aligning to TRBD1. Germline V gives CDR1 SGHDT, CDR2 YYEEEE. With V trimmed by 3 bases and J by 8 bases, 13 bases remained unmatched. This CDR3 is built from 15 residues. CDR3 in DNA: TGTGCCAGCAGCTCTCCGTACAGGGGCCTCAAGGAAGCTTTCTTT. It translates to CASSSPYRGLKEAFF.

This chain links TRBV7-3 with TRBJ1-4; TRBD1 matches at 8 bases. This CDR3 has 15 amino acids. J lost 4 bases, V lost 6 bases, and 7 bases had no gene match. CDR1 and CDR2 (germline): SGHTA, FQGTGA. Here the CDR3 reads CASSPQGAVNEKLFF. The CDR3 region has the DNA TGTGCCAGCAGTCCCCAGGGGGCGGTTAATGAAAAACTGTTTTTT. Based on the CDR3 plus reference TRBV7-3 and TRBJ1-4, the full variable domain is GAGVSQTPSNKVTEKGKYVELRCDPISGHTALYWYRQSLGQGPEFLIYFQGTGAADDSGLPNDRFFAVRPEGSVSTLKIQRTERGDSAVYLCASSPQGAVNEKLFFGSGTQLSVL.

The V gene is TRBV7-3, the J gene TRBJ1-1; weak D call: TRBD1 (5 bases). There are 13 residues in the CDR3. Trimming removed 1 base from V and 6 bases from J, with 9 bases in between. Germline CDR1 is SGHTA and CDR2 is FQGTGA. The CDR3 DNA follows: TGTGCCAGCAGCTTAAAACCAGGGCCTGAAGCTTTCTTT. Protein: CASSLKPGPEAFF.

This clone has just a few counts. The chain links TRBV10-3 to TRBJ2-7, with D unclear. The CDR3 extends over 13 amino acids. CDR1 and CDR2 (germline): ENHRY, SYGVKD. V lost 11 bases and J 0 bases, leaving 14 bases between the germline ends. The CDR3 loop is CAPRRPCSYEQYF. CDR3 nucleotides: TGTGCCCCCAGGCGACCGTGCTCCTACGAGCAGTACTTC.

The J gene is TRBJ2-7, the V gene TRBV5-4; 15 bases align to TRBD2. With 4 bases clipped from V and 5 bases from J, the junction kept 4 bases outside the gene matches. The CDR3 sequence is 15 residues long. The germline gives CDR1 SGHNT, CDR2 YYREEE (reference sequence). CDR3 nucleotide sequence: TGTGCCAGCAGCGTCGGACTAGCGGGGGGGGACGAGCAGTACTTC. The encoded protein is CASSVGLAGGDEQYF.

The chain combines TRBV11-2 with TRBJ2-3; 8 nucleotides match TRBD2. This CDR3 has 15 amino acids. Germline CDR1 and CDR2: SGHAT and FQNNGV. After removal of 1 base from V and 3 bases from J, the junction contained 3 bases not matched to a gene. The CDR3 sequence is CASSLVPGGTDTQYF. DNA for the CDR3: TGTGCCAGCAGCTTAGTTCCGGGGGGGACAGATACGCAGTATTTT.

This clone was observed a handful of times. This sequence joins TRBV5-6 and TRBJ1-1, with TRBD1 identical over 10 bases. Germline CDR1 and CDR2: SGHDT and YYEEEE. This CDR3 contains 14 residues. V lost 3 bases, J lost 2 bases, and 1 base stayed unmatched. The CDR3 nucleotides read TGTGCCAGCAGCTGGACAGGGGGAAACACTGAAGCTTTCTTT. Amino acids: CASSWTGGNTEAFF. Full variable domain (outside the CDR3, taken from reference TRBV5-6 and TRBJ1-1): DAGVTQSPTHLIKTRGQQVTLRCSPKSGHDTVSWYQQALGQGPQFIFQYYEEEERQRGNFPDRFSGHQFPNYSSELNVNALLLGDSALYLCASSWTGGNTEAFFGQGTRLTVV.

In DNA form, the CDR3 reads TGTGCCAGTACCGTGGGGACAGGGATCACCGGGGAGCTGTTTTTT. Protein: CASTVGTGITGELFF. J is TRBJ2-2 and V is TRBV19; 9 bases line up with TRBD1. V trimming: 7 bases; J trimming: 4 bases; junction bases outside the gene matches: 7. This CDR3 spans 15 amino acids. The V gene's germline CDR1 is LNHDA and CDR2 SQIVND (reference sequence).

This chain's CDR3 is CASSQQTTGTEAFF. The CDR3 DNA reads as TGTGCCAGCAGCCAGCAGACGACAGGGACTGAAGCTTTCTTT. The genes are TRBV7-6 and TRBJ1-1, with TRBD1 matching 7 bases. CDR1 and CDR2 from the germline V gene are SGHVS and FNYEAQ. The CDR3 runs 14 residues. With V trimmed by 5 bases and J by 5 bases, 8 bases remained unmatched.

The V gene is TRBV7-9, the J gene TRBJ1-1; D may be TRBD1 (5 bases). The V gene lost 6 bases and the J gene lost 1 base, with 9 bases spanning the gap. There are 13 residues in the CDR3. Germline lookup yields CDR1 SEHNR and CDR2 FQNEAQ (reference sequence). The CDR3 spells CASSLDTNTEAFF. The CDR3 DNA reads TGTGCCAGCAGTCTGGACACGAACACTGAAGCTTTCTTT.

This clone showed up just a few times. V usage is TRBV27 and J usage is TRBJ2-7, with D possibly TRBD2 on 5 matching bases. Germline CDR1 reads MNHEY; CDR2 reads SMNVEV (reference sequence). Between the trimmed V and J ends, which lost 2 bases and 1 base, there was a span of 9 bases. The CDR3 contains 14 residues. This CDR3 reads CASSLGELSYEQYF. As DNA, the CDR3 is TGTGCCAGCAGTTTAGGGGAGCTGTCCTACGAGCAGTACTTC.

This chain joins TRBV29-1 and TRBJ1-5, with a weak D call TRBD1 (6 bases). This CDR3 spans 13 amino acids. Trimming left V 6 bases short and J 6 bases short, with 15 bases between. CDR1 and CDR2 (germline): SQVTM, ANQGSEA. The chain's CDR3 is CSVGTSLGQPQHF. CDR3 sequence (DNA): TGCAGCGTCGGGACATCCCTAGGTCAGCCCCAGCATTTT.

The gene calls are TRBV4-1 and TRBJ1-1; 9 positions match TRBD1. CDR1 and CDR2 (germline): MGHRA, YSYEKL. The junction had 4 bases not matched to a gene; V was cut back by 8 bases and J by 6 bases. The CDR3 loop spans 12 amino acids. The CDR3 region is CASAQGASEAFF. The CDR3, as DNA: TGCGCCAGCGCACAGGGGGCCTCTGAAGCTTTCTTT.

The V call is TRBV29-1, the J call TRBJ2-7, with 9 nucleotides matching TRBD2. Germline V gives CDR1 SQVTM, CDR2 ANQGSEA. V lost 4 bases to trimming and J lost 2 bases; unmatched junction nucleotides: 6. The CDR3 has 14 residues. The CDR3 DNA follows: TGCAGCGTTGTACCCGCTAGCGGGGCCTACGAGCAGTACTTC. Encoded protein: CSVVPASGAYEQYF.

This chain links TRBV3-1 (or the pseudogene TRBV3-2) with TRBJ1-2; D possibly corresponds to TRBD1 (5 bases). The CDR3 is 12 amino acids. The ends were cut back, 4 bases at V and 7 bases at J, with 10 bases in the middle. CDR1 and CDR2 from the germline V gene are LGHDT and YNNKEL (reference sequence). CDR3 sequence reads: CASSPVGGGYTF. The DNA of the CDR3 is TGTGCCAGCAGCCCGGTCGGGGGTGGCTACACCTTC.

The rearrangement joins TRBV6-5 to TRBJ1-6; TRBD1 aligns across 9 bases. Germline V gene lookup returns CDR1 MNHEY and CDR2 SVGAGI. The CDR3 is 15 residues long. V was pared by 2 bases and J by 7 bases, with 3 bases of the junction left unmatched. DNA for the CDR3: TGTGCCAGCAGTTACGGGGACAGGGCCAATTCACCCCTCCACTTT. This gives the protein CASSYGDRANSPLHF.

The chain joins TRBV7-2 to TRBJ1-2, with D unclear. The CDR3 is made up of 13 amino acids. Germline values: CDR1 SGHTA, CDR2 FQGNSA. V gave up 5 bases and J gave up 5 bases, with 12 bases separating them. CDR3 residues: CASSTPAGYGYTF. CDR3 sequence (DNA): TGTGCCAGCAGCACGCCCGCGGGATATGGCTACACCTTC. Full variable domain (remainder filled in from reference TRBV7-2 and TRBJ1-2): GAGVSQSPSNKVTEKGKDVELRCDPISGHTALYWYRQSLGQGLEFLIYFQGNSAPDKSGLPSDRFSAERTGGSVSTLTIQRTQQEDSAVYLCASSTPAGYGYTFGSGTRLTVV.

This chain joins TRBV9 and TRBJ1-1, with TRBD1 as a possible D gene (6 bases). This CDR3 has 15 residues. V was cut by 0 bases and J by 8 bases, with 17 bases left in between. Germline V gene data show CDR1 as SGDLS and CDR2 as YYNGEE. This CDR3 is CASSVGVTGSFEAFF. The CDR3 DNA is TGTGCCAGCAGCGTAGGTGTAACAGGGTCTTTCGAAGCTTTCTTT.